Given below is one T cell receptor (beta chain) in context. Its antigen is not known. The ends lost 6 bases at V and 1 base at J; junction bases unmatched: 11. This CDR3 has 16 residues. Germline lookup yields CDR1 MNHNS and CDR2 SASEGT. A J-beta primer mix and a sample-barcoded 5' primer were used in a second PCR of about 7 to 12 cycles. Every cDNA was tagged by a template-switch adaptor with 12 random nucleotides. CDR3-containing paired-end reads numbering at least 3 million came from each sample. TCRdb reanalysed the 5' RACE reads using MiXCR and keeps one entry per CDR3 protein. The table shows about 1.4 million distinct CDR3 sequences, with almost 60% occurring only once. The data were taken from a study of blood T cells in healthy people across ages. The study's findings and limits: Lack of knowledge of donor CMV status possibly confounded expanded clonotype changes.

This chain joins TRBV6-1 and TRBJ2-7, with 8 bases lining up with TRBD2. This receptor was taken from a man between 18 and 29 years old in good health. The source material was blood. CDR3 amino acids: CASSETSGAGSYEQYF. CDR3 bases: TGTGCCAGCAGCGAAACTAGCGGCGCCGGATCCTACGAGCAGTACTTC.